The 9 T cell receptor beta chains below all came from one sample that was sequenced in a study of tumor-infiltrating lymphocytes in primary liver carcinoma. Unsorted bulk tissue (roughly 20-34 mg) underwent RNA and DNA co-extraction. A constant-region primer primed TCR beta cDNA synthesis from about 490 ng of total RNA. Each TCR beta library was derived from three nested multiplex PCR rounds that employed slightly modified ARM-PCR. Running around 9 cycles apiece, the first two PCR rounds relied on TRBV1-TRBV30 forward primers together with a C-beta reverse primer. MiXCR, applied by TCRdb to the multiplex PCR reads, yields one record per CDR3 protein. The table has about 78,000 distinct CDR3 sequences, 70% to 80% seen once. Sequencing was done on a sample of liver tumor tissue from sampling region 4. Subset defined: tumor region T4, right-lateral pole. These receptors originate from a woman aged 55-70 years with primary liver carcinoma and hepatitis B virus infection.

With regard to this clonotype: One junction end disagrees with the germline gene, perhaps due to a read error. V usage is TRBV7-9 and J usage is TRBJ1-1; TRBD1 agrees at 7 bases. The CDR3 has 15 residues. Germline CDR1 and CDR2: SEHNR and FQNEAQ (reference sequence). The CDR3 nucleotides read TGTGCCATCAGCTTAGCGACAGGGTTAAGCACTGAAGCTTTCTTT. It is translated as CAISLATGLSTEAFF.

This rearrangement joins TRBV7-9 to TRBJ2-1; tentative D call: TRBD2 (5 bases). The CDR3 runs to 17 residues. The germline CDR1 and CDR2 sequences are SEHNR and FQNEAQ (reference sequence). The V gene lost 1 base and the J gene lost 3 bases, with 16 bases spanning the gap. The CDR3 nucleotides are TGTGCCAGCAGCTTAGGCGGGCGGATGCCCTTCTACAATGAGCAGTTCTTC. It translates to CASSLGGRMPFYNEQFF.

This chain uses TRBV25-1 with TRBJ2-4; tentative D call: TRBD1 (5 bases). The V end lost 4 bases, the J end lost 1 base, and 26 bases lay between the germline ends. CDR1 and CDR2 from the germline V gene are MGHDK and SYGVNS. The CDR3 has 20 residues. CDR3 bases: TGTGCCAGCAGTGGCCAGACTGGAGACAGCAGGTATATTGCCAAAAACATTCAGTACTTC. Translating gives CASSGQTGDSRYIAKNIQYF.

Points on this clonotype: The CDR3 does not close with the conserved phenylalanine or tryptophan, likely indicating a read error. The CDR3 protein is CASSPNQETQYL. The CDR3 nucleotides read TGCGCCAGCAGCCCCAATCAAGAGACCCAGTACCTC. The J gene is TRBJ2-5, the V gene TRBV5-1, with D unclear. Germline values: CDR1 SGHRS, CDR2 YFSETQ. Trimming pared 4 bases from V and 2 bases from J, leaving 6 bases between. CDR3 length equals 12 residues.

Regarding this clonotype: Lacking the conserved final phenylalanine or tryptophan, this CDR3 likely reflects a read error. This chain uses TRBV11-3 with TRBJ2-7, with D possibly TRBD2 on 6 matching bases. V dropped 6 bases and J dropped 5 bases, with 17 bases sitting between them. Germline-derived CDR1 and CDR2 are SGHNT and YENEEA. The CDR3 has 14 residues. This CDR3 is CASRLSGREHEQYS. CDR3 DNA: TGTGCCAGCAGATTAAGCGGACGGGAGCACGAGCAGTACTCC.

This clonotype has a count of ten or more. The chain recombines TRBV5-1 with TRBJ1-1; D is ambiguous. This CDR3 has 11 residues. Trimming cost V 0 bases and J 11 bases, with 8 bases left between them. Looked up from germline, CDR1 is SGHRS and CDR2 is YFSETQ. The CDR3 sequence is CASSLGGLAFF. CDR3 nucleotides: TGCGCCAGCAGCTTGGGGGGTTTGGCTTTCTTT.

In the case of this clonotype: A single base separates this from a much larger clone, so it may be a read error. The rearrangement joins TRBV5-1 to TRBJ2-4, with D perhaps matching TRBD2 (5 bases). CDR1 and CDR2 from the germline V gene are SGHRS and YFSETQ. The CDR3 runs 14 residues. The CDR3 loop reads CANSPTSTAGIQYF. The CDR3 bases are TGCGCCAACAGCCCAACATCGACCGCGGGCATTCAGTACTTC. The complete variable domain, with remaining parts taken from reference TRBV5-1 and TRBJ2-4, reads KAGVTQTPRYLIKTRGQQVTLSCSPISGHRSVSWYQQTPGQGLQFLFEYFSETQRNKGNFPGRFSGRQFSNSRSEMNVSTLELGDSALYLCANSPTSTAGIQYFGAGTRLSVL.

The chain recombines TRBV10-2 with TRBJ2-2; maybe TRBD1 (6 bases). The CDR3 contains 17 residues. In germline, CDR1 is WSHSY, CDR2 SAAADI. V was cut by 0 bases and J by 7 bases, with 18 bases left in between. CDR3 protein: CASSESPTGADSGELFF. The CDR3 nucleotides are TGCGCCAGCAGTGAGTCGCCAACCGGGGCGGACAGCGGGGAGCTGTTTTTT.

This clonotype came up a few times. Germline is not matched at one junction end, which may reflect a read error. The chain carries TRBV12-3 or TRBV12-4 and TRBJ1-3; D may be TRBD1 (5 bases). The CDR3 loop spans 16 amino acids. The CDR3 sequence is CASSFPKVREGNTIYF. The CDR3 nucleotides read TGCGCCAGCAGTTTCCCCAAGGTCAGGGAGGGAAACACCATATATTTT.